The entry that follows covers one T cell receptor (beta chain) sequence. What it binds is not known. These data originate in a study of beta chain features in type 1 diabetes. J lost 2 bases, V lost 5 bases, and 3 bases had no gene match. Per the germline V gene, CDR1 is MNHNY and CDR2 is SVGAGI (reference sequence). The CDR3 extends over 13 amino acids. Expressed TCRB transcripts were sequenced after all isolated RNA was converted to cDNA. Naive, central memory and regulatory T cell samples came to a mean of approximately 3.57 million reads. The method was immunoSEQ multiplex PCR; TCRdb's version includes in-frame clones alone and lacks a portion of them. The sample shows about 270,000 clones, roughly an eighth of them seen only once. Findings and caveats of the study: Type 1 diabetes patients had moderately but significantly shorter TCRB CDR3s in all four CD4+ subsets. Sequencing of cDNA might inflate the share of cells that strongly express TCR.

V is TRBV6-6 and J is TRBJ2-7; 7 bases are a match to TRBD1. This clonotype was obtained from a man aged 25-45 years with type 1 diabetes. Sequenced input: naive CD4+ T cells from blood. The CDR3: CASSLDRAYEQYF. For the CDR3, the DNA is TGTGCCAGCAGTCTAGACAGGGCCTACGAGCAGTACTTC.